One sample yielded the 22 T cell receptor beta chains listed below, sequenced in a study of blood T cell repertoires in COVID-19. The method was immunoSEQ multiplex PCR; TCRdb's version includes in-frame clones alone and lacks a portion of them. Of 150,000 to 200,000 clones in the sample, roughly 90% were seen once. The sequenced material came from PBMCs or T cells enriched from blood (not recorded which). The source of these receptors is a young woman who had recovered from COVID-19.

The chain carries TRBV4-1 and TRBJ2-7, with 7 bases identical to TRBD1. V gave up 3 bases and J gave up 9 bases; unmatched junction bases: 8. Germline V gives CDR1 MGHRA, CDR2 YSYEKL. The CDR3 contains 13 residues. The DNA of the CDR3 is TGCGCCAGCAGCCAGGGACAGTTCCAAGGGCAGTACTTC. Its protein is CASSQGQFQGQYF.

The chain is built from TRBV15 and TRBJ2-7, with TRBD2 identical over 10 bases. The CDR3 runs 15 residues. Germline V gene sequence: CDR1 LNHNV, CDR2 YYDKDF (reference sequence). The V gene end was trimmed by 5 bases and the J gene end by 7 bases; junction bases not matched to a gene: 11. The CDR3 spells CATSGREREGGEQYF. DNA of the CDR3: TGTGCCACCAGCGGAAGAGAGCGGGAGGGTGGGGAGCAGTACTTC. Full variable domain (rest looked up from reference TRBV15 and TRBJ2-7): DAMVIQNPRYQVTQFGKPVTLSCSQTLNHNVMYWYQQKSSQAPKLLFHYYDKDFNNEADTPDNFQSRRPNTSFCFLDIRSPGLGDTAMYLCATSGREREGGEQYFGPGTRLTVT.

The rearrangement uses TRBV7-9 and TRBJ2-1; 7 nucleotides line up with TRBD2. With V trimmed by 4 bases and J by 6 bases, 9 bases remained unmatched. Per germline, CDR1 SEHNR and CDR2 FQNEAQ (reference sequence). There are 15 residues in the CDR3. CDR3 in amino acids: CASSSGGGPGNEQFF. The CDR3 DNA follows: TGTGCCAGCAGCTCCGGGGGAGGGCCTGGCAATGAGCAGTTCTTC.

The chain uses TRBV25-1 and TRBJ2-2, with 10 nucleotides matching TRBD2. V gave up 4 bases and J gave up 8 bases; unmatched junction bases: 7. Germline V CDR1 and CDR2: MGHDK, SYGVNS. CDR3 size: 15 residues. The CDR3 nucleotides are TGTGCCAGCAGTGGGACTAGCGGATGGGAAGGGGAGCTGTTTTTT. This encodes CASSGTSGWEGELFF. The whole variable domain, remainder taken from reference TRBV25-1 and TRBJ2-2, is EADIYQTPRYLVIGTGKKITLECSQTMGHDKMYWYQQDPGMELHLIHYSYGVNSTEKGDLSSESTVSRIRTEHFPLTLESARPSHTSQYLCASSGTSGWEGELFFGEGSRLTVL.

The J gene is TRBJ2-1, the V gene TRBV27; D perhaps matches TRBD1 (7 bases). CDR1 MNHEY and CDR2 SMNVEV come from the germline V gene (reference sequence). CDR3 length: 17 amino acids. V was cut by 6 bases and J by 2 bases, with 20 bases left in between. CDR3 in amino acids: CASSPTRGAGTYNEQFF. In DNA, the CDR3 is TGTGCCAGCAGCCCGACCAGGGGGGCGGGTACCTACAATGAGCAGTTCTTC.

The chain recombines TRBV19 with TRBJ2-7, with TRBD2 as a possible D gene (6 bases). Trimming cost V 3 bases and J 2 bases, with 14 bases left between them. This CDR3 is built from 15 residues. Germline values: CDR1 LNHDA, CDR2 SQIVND (reference sequence). The CDR3, as DNA: TGTGCCAGTAGTATTTCGCGGCTAGCGACCTACGAGCAGTACTTC. This codes for CASSISRLATYEQYF.

The chain recombines TRBV19 with TRBJ2-7, with 8 bases that match TRBD1. Germline CDR1 and CDR2: LNHDA and SQIVND (reference sequence). Losses at the gene ends were 6 bases for V and 1 base for J; bases not matched to a gene: 11. CDR3 length equals 16 residues. CDR3 sequence reads: CASSYSRGRESYEQYF. The CDR3 nucleotides are TGTGCCAGTAGCTACTCCAGGGGGCGCGAGTCCTACGAGCAGTACTTC.

This chain connects TRBV24-1 to TRBJ1-2; D call uncertain. V was cut by 3 bases and J by 8 bases, with 9 bases left in between. The CDR3 is 12 residues long. Germline lookup yields CDR1 KGHDR and CDR2 SFDVKD. DNA for the CDR3: TGTGCCACCAGTGATCGGAGGGAAGGCTACACCTTC. Translation: CATSDRREGYTF.

The V gene is TRBV5-6, the J gene TRBJ1-1; possibly TRBD1 for D (5 bases). The CDR3 loop spans 14 amino acids. Germline CDR1 is SGHDT and CDR2 is YYEEEE. Trimming stripped 0 bases from V and 7 bases from J, with 13 bases between. As DNA, the CDR3 is TGTGCCAGCAGCTTGGATTCTGGGGCAGGTGAAGCTTTCTTT. Translating it yields CASSLDSGAGEAFF.

V usage is TRBV6-5 and J usage is TRBJ1-3; tentative D call: TRBD1 (5 bases). V lost 5 bases and J 6 bases, leaving 14 bases between the germline ends. The length of the CDR3 is 14 residues. Per the germline V gene, CDR1 is MNHEY and CDR2 is SVGAGI. CDR3 DNA sequence: TGTGCCAGCAGTCGTGGGGGGGGTGAAAACACCATATATTTT. It is translated as CASSRGGGENTIYF.

J is TRBJ2-7 and V is TRBV5-6; 10 bases align to TRBD1. Losses at the gene ends were 4 bases for V and 3 bases for J; bases not matched to a gene: 7. This CDR3 has 15 amino acids. The germline CDR1 and CDR2 sequences are SGHDT and YYEEEE. The CDR3 here is CASSALGTGDYEQYF. CDR3 nucleotide sequence: TGTGCCAGCAGCGCCCTCGGGACAGGGGACTACGAGCAGTACTTC.

The chain combines TRBV9 with TRBJ1-6, with D hard to call. V was pared by 2 bases and J by 0 bases, with 6 bases between. CDR3 length equals 15 residues. Germline V gives CDR1 SGDLS, CDR2 YYNGEE. In nucleotides, the CDR3 is TGTGCCAGCAGCGTGAGGAGCTCCTATAATTCACCCCTCCACTTT. Amino acids: CASSVRSSYNSPLHF.

The rearrangement links TRBV27 to TRBJ2-3; 7 positions agree with TRBD2. The CDR3 totals 11 residues. Germline-derived CDR1 and CDR2 are MNHEY and SMNVEV (reference sequence). The ends lost 4 bases at V and 8 bases at J; junction bases unmatched: 0. DNA for the CDR3: TGTGCCAGCAGTTGGGGGGGTACGCAGTATTTT. Protein: CASSWGGTQYF.

The rearrangement uses TRBV7-9 and TRBJ2-7; 7 bases are shared with TRBD1. CDR1 and CDR2 from the germline V gene are SEHNR and FQNEAQ (reference sequence). The CDR3 is made up of 14 amino acids. V lost 3 bases, J lost 7 bases, and 9 bases stayed unmatched. The CDR3 DNA sequence: TGTGCCAGCAGCTTCATCGACAGGGTTAGGGAGCAGTACTTC. Its translation is CASSFIDRVREQYF.

The chain is built from TRBV1 and TRBJ2-2; the table calls TRBD1, which could not be checked here. TRBV1 is reported as a pseudogene. This CDR3 spans 17 amino acids. Here the CDR3 reads CTSSQGTGGAETGELFF. CDR3 sequence (DNA): TGCACCAGCAGCCAGGGGACAGGGGGCGCGGAAACCGGGGAGCTGTTTTTT.

The chain has TRBV9 and TRBJ1-5, with no clear D. CDR1 SGDLS and CDR2 YYNGEE come from the germline V gene. The ends were cut back, 0 bases at V and 5 bases at J, with 6 bases in the middle. CDR3 length: 13 amino acids. The CDR3 DNA sequence: TGTGCCAGCAGCGTAGATCCAGATCAGCCCCAGCATTTT. Its translation is CASSVDPDQPQHF.

This clone was seen a few times. The rearrangement uses TRBV27 and TRBJ1-6, with TRBD1 matching 7 bases. J gave up 10 bases and V 2 bases, and 11 bases lay outside the gene matches. Germline-derived CDR1 and CDR2 are MNHEY and SMNVEV (reference sequence). This CDR3 is 16 amino acids long. CDR3 coding DNA: TGTGCCAGCAGTTTAACGTCCTCAGGGGGTCACTCACCCCTCCACTTT. This gives the protein CASSLTSSGGHSPLHF.

V usage is TRBV6-5 and J usage is TRBJ1-5; D gene unclear. Trimming took off 7 bases at V and 6 bases at J, with 10 bases between the two ends. Germline V gives CDR1 MNHEY, CDR2 SVGAGI. The CDR3 is made up of 12 amino acids. The DNA for the CDR3 is TGTGCCAGCACCGTGGCCGCTCAGCCCCAGCATTTT. Translation gives CASTVAAQPQHF.

V usage is TRBV27 and J usage is TRBJ1-5; D may be TRBD1 (6 bases). Trimming cost V 4 bases and J 8 bases, with 15 bases left between them. Germline-derived CDR1 and CDR2 are MNHEY and SMNVEV (reference sequence). This CDR3 spans 14 amino acids. The CDR3 here is CASSSQTGSKPQHF. DNA of the CDR3: TGTGCCAGCAGTTCCCAGACAGGATCAAAGCCCCAGCATTTT.

This chain uses TRBV5-1 with TRBJ2-1, with 9 bases aligning to TRBD2. The CDR3 runs 15 residues. Germline loops: CDR1 SGHRS, CDR2 YFSETQ. With 1 base clipped from V and 3 bases from J, the junction kept 2 bases outside the gene matches. The CDR3 sequence is CASSLRAGGYNEQFF. The CDR3, as DNA: TGCGCCAGCAGCTTGAGAGCGGGGGGCTACAATGAGCAGTTCTTC.

The chain is built from TRBV6-4 and TRBJ2-1; 7 positions agree with TRBD2. There are 16 residues in the CDR3. V trimming: 5 bases; J trimming: 0 bases; junction bases outside the gene matches: 7. Germline V CDR1 and CDR2: MRHNA, SNTAGT. CDR3 in DNA: TGTGCCAGCAGTCCCTTTGGCGGGGGCTCCTACAATGAGCAGTTCTTC. Translated: CASSPFGGGSYNEQFF.

The genes are TRBV6-5 and TRBJ1-2; 7 bases line up with TRBD1. The trim removed 7 bases at V and 1 base at J, leaving 9 bases unmatched. The germline gives CDR1 MNHEY, CDR2 SVGAGI. This CDR3 spans 15 amino acids. CDR3 protein: CASKRARGINYGYTF. The CDR3 DNA sequence: TGTGCCAGCAAAAGAGCCAGGGGGATTAACTATGGCTACACCTTC.